These T cell receptor beta chains were read from a single sample in a study of STAT3 mutations in large granular lymphocyte leukemia. Only in-frame clones appear in the TCRdb table, and some are missing; sequencing was by immunoSEQ multiplex PCR. The data contain approximately 13,000 clones, 65% to 85% of them seen just once; the ten biggest clones take up over 50%. Material: peripheral blood mononuclear cells. Source of these receptors: a man in his sixties with T-cell large granular lymphocyte leukemia. Some clones in this sample may be carry-over from other donors' samples. Both conserved end residues are part of each CDR3. D genes are given only for firm matches. The listing skips clone size in some rows; elsewhere it reads once, few, many or a size class.

v_call	d_call	cdr3_length	clone_size	j_call	cdr3_aa	cdr3_nt
TRBV6-6	TRBD1	15	NA	TRBJ1-5	CASSPQGQGGQPQHF	TGTGCCAGCAGTCCACAAGGACAGGGAGGGCAGCCCCAGCATTTT
TRBV4-3	NA	12	NA	TRBJ1-2	CASSQGTALCTF	TGCGCCAGCAGCCAAGGAACGGCTCTTTGCACCTTC
TRBV5-1	TRBD2	17	NA	TRBJ2-1	CASSLTDGRAFYNEQFF	TGCGCCAGCAGCTTAACCGACGGGAGGGCCTTCTACAATGAGCAGTTCTTC
TRBV7-8	TRBD1	14	NA	TRBJ1-1	CASSSPGQGAEAFF	TGTGCCAGCAGCTCCCCGGGACAGGGGGCTGAAGCTTTCTTT
TRBV4-2	NA	19	NA	TRBJ1-2	CASSQDQGARVRELRGYTF	TGTGCCAGCAGCCAAGATCAAGGGGCTCGTGTCAGGGAGTTGCGGGGCTACACCTTC
TRBV28	TRBD1	19	few	TRBJ1-5	CASSPTTGEWDSIDQPQHF	TGTGCCAGCAGCCCAACGACAGGGGAATGGGATAGCATCGATCAGCCCCAGCATTTT
TRBV7-8	NA	14	once	TRBJ2-1	CASGRLAIPNEQFF	TGTGCCAGCGGGCGTCTAGCCATTCCCAATGAGCAGTTCTTC
TRBV10-3	NA	15	NA	TRBJ2-7	CAISESKGQTYEQYF	TGTGCCATCAGTGAGTCGAAAGGGCAGACCTACGAGCAGTACTTC
TRBV29-1	NA	13	NA	TRBJ2-7	CPGQRPSSYEQYF	TGCCCCGGACAGCGACCGAGCTCCTACGAGCAGTACTTC
TRBV6-5	NA	15	NA	TRBJ1-6	CASSSRTVGNSPLHF	TGTGCCAGCAGTTCCCGGACGGTGGGTAATTCACCCCTCCACTTT
TRBV7-2	NA	14	NA	TRBJ2-2	CASSLPGEPGELFF	TGTGCCAGCAGCTTACCCGGGGAGCCCGGGGAGCTGTTTTTT
TRBV2	NA	15	NA	TRBJ2-2	CASSESRGEAGELFF	TGTGCCAGCAGTGAATCCAGGGGTGAGGCCGGGGAGCTGTTTTTT
TRBV14	NA	14	NA	TRBJ2-5	CASSLVQIQETQYF	TGTGCCAGCAGCCTCGTACAGATCCAAGAGACCCAGTACTTC
TRBV7-9	TRBD1	16	few	TRBJ2-2	CASSPRTGPNTGELFF	TGTGCCAGCAGCCCCCGGACAGGACCGAACACCGGGGAGCTGTTTTTT
TRBV4-1	NA	14	NA	TRBJ1-3	CASSQDRGENTIYF	TGCGCCAGCAGCCAAGATCGGGGTGAAAACACCATATATTTT
TRBV5-8	NA	15	NA	TRBJ2-2	CASSSDGGYTGELFF	TGTGCCAGCAGCTCTGACGGCGGATACACCGGGGAGCTGTTTTTT
TRBV30	NA	14	once	TRBJ2-7	CAWNPGRRSYEQYF	TGTGCCTGGAACCCGGGTCGGCGCTCCTACGAGCAGTACTTC
TRBV7-9	NA	14	few	TRBJ1-3	CASRDLRSGNTIYF	TGTGCCAGCAGGGACCTTAGATCTGGAAACACCATATATTTT
TRBV6-6	TRBD2	14	NA	TRBJ2-7	CASSPGGADYEQYF	TGTGCCAGCAGTCCGGGGGGGGCAGACTACGAGCAGTACTTC
TRBV20-1	NA	10	NA	TRBJ2-7	CSARSYEQYF	TGCAGTGCTAGGTCCTACGAGCAGTACTTC
TRBV15	NA	17	NA	TRBJ2-5	CATSRDRRATSGETQYF	TGTGCCACCAGCAGAGACCGGCGGGCCACCTCCGGGGAGACCCAGTACTTC
TRBV12-5	NA	16	NA	TRBJ2-1	CASGLGTGRWDNEQFF	TGTGCTAGTGGTTTAGGGACGGGGAGATGGGACAATGAGCAGTTCTTC
TRBV2	TRBD2	14	NA	TRBJ2-3	CASSGASGKDTQYF	TGTGCCAGCAGTGGTGCTAGCGGGAAAGATACGCAGTATTTT
TRBV5-1	TRBD1	14	NA	TRBJ1-3	CASSKGQGTNTIYF	TGCGCCAGCAGCAAGGGACAGGGGACAAACACCATATATTTT
TRBV2	NA	18	once	TRBJ1-5	CASSGQRSFRYSNQPQHF	TGTGCCAGCAGTGGGCAAAGGTCGTTTCGGTATAGCAATCAGCCCCAGCATTTT
TRBV28	NA	13	NA	TRBJ2-5	CASSLRGRETQYF	TGTGCCAGCAGTTTGCGTGGGCGGGAGACCCAGTACTTC
TRBV7-2	NA	11	NA	TRBJ1-3	CASTQGGPIYF	TGTGCCAGCACCCAGGGTGGGCCCATATATTTT
TRBV21-1	NA	15	NA	TRBJ2-2	CASRRRTLNTGELFF	TGTGCCAGCAGGAGGAGGACATTGAACACCGGGGAGCTGTTTTTT
TRBV20-1	NA	11	NA	TRBJ2-7	CSASARDEQYF	TGCAGTGCTAGTGCGCGGGACGAGCAGTACTTC
TRBV11-1	NA	15	NA	TRBJ2-7	CASSSGAQTSYEQYF	TGTGCCAGCAGCTCCGGCGCGCAGACCTCCTACGAGCAGTACTTC
TRBV6-5	TRBD2	14	NA	TRBJ2-7	CASRLAGVSYEQYF	TGTGCCAGCCGGTTAGCGGGGGTCTCCTACGAGCAGTACTTC
TRBV27	TRBD1	15	NA	TRBJ1-5	CASSPRQGSNQPQHF	TGTGCCAGCAGTCCACGACAGGGTAGCAATCAGCCCCAGCATTTT
TRBV2	NA	12	NA	TRBJ1-5	CASIGDRQPQHF	TGTGCCAGCATAGGAGACCGACAGCCCCAGCATTTT
TRBV19	NA	16	few	TRBJ1-5	CASSIVRAGSNQPQHF	TGTGCCAGTAGTATAGTGAGGGCAGGCAGCAATCAGCCCCAGCATTTT
TRBV9	NA	15	NA	TRBJ1-2	CASRPSKGGSYGYTF	TGTGCCAGCAGGCCTTCGAAGGGAGGGTCGTACGGCTACACCTTC
TRBV29-1	NA	12	NA	TRBJ2-7	CSVPAWGHEQYF	TGCAGCGTTCCAGCATGGGGCCACGAGCAGTACTTC
TRBV25-1	NA	12	NA	TRBJ1-1	CASSDRDFEAFF	TGTGCCAGCAGCGACCGAGATTTTGAAGCTTTCTTT
TRBV5-6	NA	13	once	TRBJ2-7	CASSSPGYNEQYF	TGTGCCAGCAGCTCCCCAGGGTACAACGAGCAGTACTTC
TRBV7-2	NA	15	once	TRBJ1-2	CASSLAGAGTYGYTF	TGTGCCAGCAGCTTAGCTGGGGCAGGGACCTATGGCTACACCTTC
TRBV27	TRBD2	15	NA	TRBJ2-3	CASSLLAGGTDTQYF	TGTGCCAGCAGCTTACTAGCGGGAGGCACAGATACGCAGTATTTT